This T cell receptor (beta chain) was found in a study of blood T cell repertoires in COVID-19. Study-level background: From the United States, Italy and Spain came samples of acute and convalescent COVID-19. PBMCs, B-cell-depleted T cells, or T cells were the source of the cDNA or gDNA that made up the material.

Per the study methods: Reference gene primer amplification yielded estimated nucleated cell counts. Profiling relied on immunoSEQ multiplex PCR, and the TCRdb table lists in-frame clones only, not all of them. V, J and clone size were drawn from that table, and D and trimming were deduced from the DNA. The sample contains over 30,000 clones, under 90% of which appear only once. V shed 6 bases, J shed 4 bases, and the junction held 11 bases outside the gene matches. The germline gives CDR1 LNHDA, CDR2 SQIVND (reference sequence). CDR3 length: 15 residues. Specimen: peripheral blood. The clonotype was recovered from a man aged 50 to 60 with acute or convalescent COVID-19. V is TRBV19 and J is TRBJ2-7; TRBD1 aligns across 8 bases. The CDR3 DNA is TGTGCCAGTAGCGCCCGGACAGGGACAAGATACGAGCAGTACTTC. It translates to CASSARTGTRYEQYF. The full variable domain, rest sourced from reference TRBV19 and TRBJ2-7, is DGGITQSPKYLFRKEGQNVTLSCEQNLNHDAMYWYRQDPGQGLRLIYYSQIVNDFQKGDIAEGYSVSREKKESFPLTVTSAQKNPTAFYLCASSARTGTRYEQYFGPGTRLTVT.